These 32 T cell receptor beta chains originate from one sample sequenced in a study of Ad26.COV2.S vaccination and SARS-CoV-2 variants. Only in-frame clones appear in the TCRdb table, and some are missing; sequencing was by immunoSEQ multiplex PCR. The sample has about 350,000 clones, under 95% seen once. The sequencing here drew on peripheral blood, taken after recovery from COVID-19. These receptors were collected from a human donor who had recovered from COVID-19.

The DNA for the CDR3 is TGTGCCAGCAGCGCCCAGAACACCGGGGAGCTGTTTTTT. Translation: CASSAQNTGELFF. The chain links TRBV9 to TRBJ2-2; D not resolved. Germline V lookup: CDR1 SGDLS, CDR2 YYNGEE. Trimming pared 3 bases from V and 1 base from J, leaving 4 bases between. The CDR3 covers 13 residues.

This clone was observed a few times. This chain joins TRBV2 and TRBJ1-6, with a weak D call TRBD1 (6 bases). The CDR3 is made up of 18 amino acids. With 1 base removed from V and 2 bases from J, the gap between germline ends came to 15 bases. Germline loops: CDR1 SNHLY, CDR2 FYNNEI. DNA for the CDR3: TGTGCCAGCAGTGAAGTAGGACAGCCCCTAGCCTATAATTCACCCCTCCACTTT. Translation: CASSEVGQPLAYNSPLHF.

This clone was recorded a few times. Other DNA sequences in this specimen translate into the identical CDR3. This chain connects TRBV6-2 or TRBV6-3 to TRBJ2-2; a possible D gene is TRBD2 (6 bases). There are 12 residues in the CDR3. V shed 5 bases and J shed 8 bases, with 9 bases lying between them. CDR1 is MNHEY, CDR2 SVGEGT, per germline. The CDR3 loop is CASSRGTGELFF. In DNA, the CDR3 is TGTGCCAGCAGTCGGGGGACGGGGGAGCTGTTTTTT.

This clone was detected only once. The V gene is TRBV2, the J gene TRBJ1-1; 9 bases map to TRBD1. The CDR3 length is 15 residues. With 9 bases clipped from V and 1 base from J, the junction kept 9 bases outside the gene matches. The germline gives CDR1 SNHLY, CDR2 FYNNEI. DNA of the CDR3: TGTGCCAGTATACTACAGGGGGCCGGGAACACTGAAGCTTTCTTT. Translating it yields CASILQGAGNTEAFF.

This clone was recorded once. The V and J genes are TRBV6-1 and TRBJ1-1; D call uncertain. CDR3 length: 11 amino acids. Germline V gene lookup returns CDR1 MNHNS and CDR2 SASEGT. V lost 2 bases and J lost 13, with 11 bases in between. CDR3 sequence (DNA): TGTGCCAGCAGTGAAATAGGTCGTGGTTTCTTT. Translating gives CASSEIGRGFF.

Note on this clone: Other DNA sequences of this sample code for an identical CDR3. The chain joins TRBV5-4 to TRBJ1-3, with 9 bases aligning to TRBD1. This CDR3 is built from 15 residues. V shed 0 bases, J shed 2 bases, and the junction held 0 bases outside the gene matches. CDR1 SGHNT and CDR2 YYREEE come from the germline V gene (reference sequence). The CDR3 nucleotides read TGTGCCAGCAGCTTGGGACAGGGGGCTGGAAACACCATATATTTT. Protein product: CASSLGQGAGNTIYF. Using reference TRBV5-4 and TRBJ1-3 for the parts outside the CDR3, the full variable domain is ETGVTQSPTHLIKTRGQQVTLRCSSQSGHNTVSWYQQALGQGPQFIFQYYREEENGRGNFPPRFSGLQFPNYSSELNVNALELDDSALYLCASSLGQGAGNTIYFGEGSWLTVV.

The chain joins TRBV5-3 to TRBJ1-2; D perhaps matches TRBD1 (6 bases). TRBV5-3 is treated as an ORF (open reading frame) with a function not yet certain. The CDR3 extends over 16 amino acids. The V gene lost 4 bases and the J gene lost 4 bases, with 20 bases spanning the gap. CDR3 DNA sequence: TGTGCCAGAAGCGGTTCCTCCAGGGGCACCGGCTATGGCTACACCTTC. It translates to CARSGSSRGTGYGYTF.

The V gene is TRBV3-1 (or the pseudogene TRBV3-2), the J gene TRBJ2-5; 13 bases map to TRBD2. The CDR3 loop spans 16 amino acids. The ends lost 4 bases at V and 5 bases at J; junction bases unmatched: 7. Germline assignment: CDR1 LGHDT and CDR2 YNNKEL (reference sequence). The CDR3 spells CASSRTSGGVGETQYF. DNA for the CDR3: TGTGCCAGCAGCCGGACTAGCGGGGGTGTGGGTGAGACCCAGTACTTC.

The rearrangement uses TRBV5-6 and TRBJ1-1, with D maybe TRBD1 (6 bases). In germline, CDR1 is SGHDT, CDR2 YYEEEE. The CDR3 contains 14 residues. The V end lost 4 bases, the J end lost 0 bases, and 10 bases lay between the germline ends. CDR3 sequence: CASSRGQLNTEAFF. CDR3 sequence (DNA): TGTGCCAGCAGCAGAGGACAGTTGAACACTGAAGCTTTCTTT.

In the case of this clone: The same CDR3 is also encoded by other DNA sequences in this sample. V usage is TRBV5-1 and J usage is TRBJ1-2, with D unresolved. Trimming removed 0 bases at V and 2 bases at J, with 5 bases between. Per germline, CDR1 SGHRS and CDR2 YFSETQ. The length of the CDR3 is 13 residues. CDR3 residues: CASSLGQNYGYTF. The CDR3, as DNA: TGCGCCAGCAGCTTGGGACAAAACTATGGCTACACCTTC.

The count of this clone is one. CDR3 loop: CASRLGLTGDGGYTF. In DNA form, the CDR3 reads TGTGCCAGCAGACTTGGGTTGACAGGGGACGGAGGCTACACCTTC. The rearrangement joins TRBV6-5 to TRBJ1-2, with TRBD1 identical over 8 bases. The CDR3 has 15 amino acids. V shed 6 bases and J 8 bases; nucleotides not matched to a gene: 14. Germline CDR1 and CDR2: MNHEY and SVGAGI.

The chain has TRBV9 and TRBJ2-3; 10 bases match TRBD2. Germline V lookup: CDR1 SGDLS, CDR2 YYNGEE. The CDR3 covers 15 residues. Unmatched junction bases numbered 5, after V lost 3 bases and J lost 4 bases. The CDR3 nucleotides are TGTGCCAGCAGCGGCACTAGCGGGGTGTCAGATACGCAGTATTTT. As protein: CASSGTSGVSDTQYF.

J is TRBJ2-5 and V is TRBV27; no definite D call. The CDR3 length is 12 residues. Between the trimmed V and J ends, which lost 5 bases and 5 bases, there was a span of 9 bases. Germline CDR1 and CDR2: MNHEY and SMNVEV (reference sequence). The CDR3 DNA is TGTGCCAGCAGTCCCTCCTTGGAGACCCAGTACTTC. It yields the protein CASSPSLETQYF.

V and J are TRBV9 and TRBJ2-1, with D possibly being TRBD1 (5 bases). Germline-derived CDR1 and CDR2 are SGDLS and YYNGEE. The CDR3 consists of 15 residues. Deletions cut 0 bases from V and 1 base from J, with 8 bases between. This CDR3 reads CASSVAGPSYNEQFF. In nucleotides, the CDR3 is TGTGCCAGCAGCGTAGCAGGGCCTTCCTACAATGAGCAGTTCTTC.

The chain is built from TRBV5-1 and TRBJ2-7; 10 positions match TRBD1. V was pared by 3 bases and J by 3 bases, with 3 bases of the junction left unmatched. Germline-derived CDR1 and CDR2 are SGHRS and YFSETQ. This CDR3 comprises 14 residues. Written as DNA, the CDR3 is TGCGCCAGCAGCTACGGACAGGGGGACTACGAGCAGTACTTC. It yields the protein CASSYGQGDYEQYF.

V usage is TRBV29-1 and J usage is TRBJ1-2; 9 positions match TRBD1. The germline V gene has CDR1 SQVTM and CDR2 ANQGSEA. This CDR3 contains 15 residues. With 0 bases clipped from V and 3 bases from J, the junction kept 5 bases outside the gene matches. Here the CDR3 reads CSVEDPGQGHYGYTF. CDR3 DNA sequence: TGCAGCGTTGAAGATCCGGGACAGGGACACTATGGCTACACCTTC.

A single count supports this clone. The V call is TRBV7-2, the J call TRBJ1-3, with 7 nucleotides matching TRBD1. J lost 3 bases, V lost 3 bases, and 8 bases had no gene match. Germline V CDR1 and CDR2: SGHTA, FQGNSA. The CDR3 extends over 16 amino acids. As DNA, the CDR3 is TGTGCCAGCAGCTTGAACAGGGGAGGCAGTGGAAACACCATATATTTT. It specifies CASSLNRGGSGNTIYF. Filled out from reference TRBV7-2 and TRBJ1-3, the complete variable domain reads GAGVSQSPSNKVTEKGKDVELRCDPISGHTALYWYRQSLGQGLEFLIYFQGNSAPDKSGLPSDRFSAERTGGSVSTLTIQRTQQEDSAVYLCASSLNRGGSGNTIYFGEGSWLTVV.

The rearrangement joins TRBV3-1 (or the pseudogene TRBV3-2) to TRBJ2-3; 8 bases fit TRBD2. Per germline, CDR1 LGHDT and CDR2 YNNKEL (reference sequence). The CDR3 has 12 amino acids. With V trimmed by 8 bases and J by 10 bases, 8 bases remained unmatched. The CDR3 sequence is CASQSQGLAQYF. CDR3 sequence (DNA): TGTGCCAGCCAAAGTCAGGGACTAGCGCAGTATTTT.

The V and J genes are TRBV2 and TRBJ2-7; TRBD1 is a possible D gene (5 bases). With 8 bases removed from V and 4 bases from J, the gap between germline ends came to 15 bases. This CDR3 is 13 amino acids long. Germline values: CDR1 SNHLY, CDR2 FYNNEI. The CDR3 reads CASWQRGWYEQYF. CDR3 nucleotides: TGTGCCAGCTGGCAAAGGGGATGGTACGAGCAGTACTTC.

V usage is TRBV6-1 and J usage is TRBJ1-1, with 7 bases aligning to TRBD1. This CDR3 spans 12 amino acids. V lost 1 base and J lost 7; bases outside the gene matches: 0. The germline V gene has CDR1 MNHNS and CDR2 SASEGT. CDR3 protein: CASSEGQGEAFF. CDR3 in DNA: TGTGCCAGCAGTGAAGGACAGGGTGAAGCTTTCTTT.

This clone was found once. Written as DNA, the CDR3 is TGCGCCAGCAGCCCAAGCCGACTGGGCCCTACACTTACAGATACGCAGTATTTT. Residues: CASSPSRLGPTLTDTQYF. J is TRBJ2-3 and V is TRBV5-1; D gene uncertain. Trimming removed 4 bases from V and 3 bases from J, with 24 bases in between. Germline CDR1 is SGHRS and CDR2 is YFSETQ. This CDR3 comprises 18 residues.

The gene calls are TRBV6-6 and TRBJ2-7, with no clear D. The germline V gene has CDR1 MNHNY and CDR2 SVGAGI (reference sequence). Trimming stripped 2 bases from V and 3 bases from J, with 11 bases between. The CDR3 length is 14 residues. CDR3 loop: CASSYGSNLYEQYF. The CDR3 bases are TGTGCCAGCAGTTACGGATCGAACCTCTACGAGCAGTACTTC.

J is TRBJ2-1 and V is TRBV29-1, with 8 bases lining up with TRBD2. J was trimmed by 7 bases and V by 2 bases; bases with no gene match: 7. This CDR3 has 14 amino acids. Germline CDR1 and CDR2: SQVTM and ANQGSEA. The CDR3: CSVERSGGINEQFF. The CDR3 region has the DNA TGCAGCGTTGAACGATCGGGGGGGATTAATGAGCAGTTCTTC.

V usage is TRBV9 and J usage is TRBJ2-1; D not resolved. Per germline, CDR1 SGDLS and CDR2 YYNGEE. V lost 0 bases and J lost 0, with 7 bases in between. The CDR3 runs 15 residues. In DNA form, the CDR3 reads TGTGCCAGCAGCGTAGATACTGGCTCCTACAATGAGCAGTTCTTC. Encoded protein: CASSVDTGSYNEQFF.

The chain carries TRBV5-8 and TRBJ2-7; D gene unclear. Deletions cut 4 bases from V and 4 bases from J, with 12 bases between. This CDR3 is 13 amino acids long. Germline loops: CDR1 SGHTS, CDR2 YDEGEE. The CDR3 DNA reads TGTGCCAGCAGCGGAAAGCGTCGGTACGAGCAGTACTTC. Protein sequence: CASSGKRRYEQYF.

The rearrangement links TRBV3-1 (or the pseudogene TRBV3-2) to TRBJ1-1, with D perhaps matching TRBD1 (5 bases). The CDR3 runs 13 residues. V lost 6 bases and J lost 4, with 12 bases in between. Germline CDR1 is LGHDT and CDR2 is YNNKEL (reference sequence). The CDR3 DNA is TGTGCCAGCAGTTTGGGCGGGGGCACTGAAGCTTTCTTT. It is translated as CASSLGGGTEAFF.

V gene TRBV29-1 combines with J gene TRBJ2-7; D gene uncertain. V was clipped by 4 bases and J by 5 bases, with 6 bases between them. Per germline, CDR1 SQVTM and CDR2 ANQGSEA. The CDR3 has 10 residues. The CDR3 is CSVGDHEQYF. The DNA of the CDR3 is TGCAGCGTTGGAGACCACGAGCAGTACTTC.

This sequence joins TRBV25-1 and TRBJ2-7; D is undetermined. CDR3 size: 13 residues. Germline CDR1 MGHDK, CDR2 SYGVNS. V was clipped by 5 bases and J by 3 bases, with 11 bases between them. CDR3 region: CASSRPGNYEQYF. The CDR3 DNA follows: TGTGCCAGCAGTCGACCGGGCAACTACGAGCAGTACTTC.

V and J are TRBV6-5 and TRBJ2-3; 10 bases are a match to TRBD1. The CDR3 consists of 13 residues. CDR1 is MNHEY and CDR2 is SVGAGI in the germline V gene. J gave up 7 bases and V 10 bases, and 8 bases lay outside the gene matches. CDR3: CATSDRGANTQYF. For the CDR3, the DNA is TGTGCCACTTCGGACAGGGGGGCAAATACGCAGTATTTT.

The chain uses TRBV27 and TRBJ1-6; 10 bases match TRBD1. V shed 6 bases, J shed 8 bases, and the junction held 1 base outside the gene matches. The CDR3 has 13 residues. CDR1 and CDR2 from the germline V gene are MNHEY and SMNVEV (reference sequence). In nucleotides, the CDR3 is TGTGCCAGCAGGGACAGGGGGTATTCACCCCTCCACTTT. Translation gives CASRDRGYSPLHF.

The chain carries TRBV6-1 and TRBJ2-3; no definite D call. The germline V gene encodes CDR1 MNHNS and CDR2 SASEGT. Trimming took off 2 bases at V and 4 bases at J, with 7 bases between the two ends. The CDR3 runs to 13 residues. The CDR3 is CASSELVSDTQYF. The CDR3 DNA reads TGTGCCAGCAGTGAATTGGTATCAGATACGCAGTATTTT.

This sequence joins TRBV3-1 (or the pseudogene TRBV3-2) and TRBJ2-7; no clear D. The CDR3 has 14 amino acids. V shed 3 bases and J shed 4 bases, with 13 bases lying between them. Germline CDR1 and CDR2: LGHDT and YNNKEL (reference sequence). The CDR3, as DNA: TGTGCCAGCAGCCAGGAACTTAGCAGTTACGAGCAGTACTTC. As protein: CASSQELSSYEQYF.